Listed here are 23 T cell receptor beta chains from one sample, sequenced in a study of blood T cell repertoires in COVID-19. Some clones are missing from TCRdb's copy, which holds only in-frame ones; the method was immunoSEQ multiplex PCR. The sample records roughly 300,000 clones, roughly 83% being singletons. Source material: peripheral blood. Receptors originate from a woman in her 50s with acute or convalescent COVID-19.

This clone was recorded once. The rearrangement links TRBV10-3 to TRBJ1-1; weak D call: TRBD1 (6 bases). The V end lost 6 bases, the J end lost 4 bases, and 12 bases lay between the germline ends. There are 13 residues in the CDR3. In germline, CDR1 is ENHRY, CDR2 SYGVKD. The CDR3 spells CAISHDRPTEAFF. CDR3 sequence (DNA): TGTGCCATCAGCCACGACAGGCCCACTGAAGCTTTCTTT.

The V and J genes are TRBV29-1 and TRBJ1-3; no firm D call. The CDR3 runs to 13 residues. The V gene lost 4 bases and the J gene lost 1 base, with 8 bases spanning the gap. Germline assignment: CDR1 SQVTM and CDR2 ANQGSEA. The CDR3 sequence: CSVGATSGNTIYF. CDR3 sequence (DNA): TGCAGCGTTGGAGCGACTTCTGGAAACACCATATATTTT.

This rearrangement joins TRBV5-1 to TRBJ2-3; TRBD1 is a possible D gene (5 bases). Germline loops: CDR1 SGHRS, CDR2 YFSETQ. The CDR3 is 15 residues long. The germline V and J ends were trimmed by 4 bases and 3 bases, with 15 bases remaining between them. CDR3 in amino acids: CASSHQGPGTDTQYF. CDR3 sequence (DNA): TGCGCCAGCAGCCACCAGGGTCCGGGTACAGATACGCAGTATTTT.

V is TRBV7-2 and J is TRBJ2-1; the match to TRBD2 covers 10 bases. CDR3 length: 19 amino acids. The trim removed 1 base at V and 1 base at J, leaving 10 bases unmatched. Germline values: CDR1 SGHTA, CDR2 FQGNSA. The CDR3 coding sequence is TGTGCCAGCAGCTTAGGACGCAAACTAGCGGGGAAATCCTACAATGAGCAGTTCTTC. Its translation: CASSLGRKLAGKSYNEQFF.

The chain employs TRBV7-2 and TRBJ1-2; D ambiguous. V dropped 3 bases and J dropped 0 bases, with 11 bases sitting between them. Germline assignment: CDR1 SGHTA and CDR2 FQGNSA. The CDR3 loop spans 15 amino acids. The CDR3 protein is CASSFTSVTNYGYTF. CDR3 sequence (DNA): TGTGCCAGCAGCTTTACCAGCGTGACTAACTATGGCTACACCTTC.

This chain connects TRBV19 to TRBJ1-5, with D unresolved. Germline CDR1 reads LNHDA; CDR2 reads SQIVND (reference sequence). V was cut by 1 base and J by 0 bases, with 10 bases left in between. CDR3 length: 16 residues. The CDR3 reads CASSIGQRISNQPQHF. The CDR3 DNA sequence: TGTGCCAGTAGTATAGGCCAGCGAATTAGCAATCAGCCCCAGCATTTT.

The CDR3: CASSKGRRRELHTQYF. CDR3 nucleotide sequence: TGTGCCAGCAGCAAGGGCCGAAGGAGGGAGTTGCATACGCAGTATTTT. This chain uses TRBV21-1 with TRBJ2-3; the listed D gene, TRBD2, was not tested against the DNA. TRBV21-1 is a documented pseudogene. The CDR3 covers 16 residues.

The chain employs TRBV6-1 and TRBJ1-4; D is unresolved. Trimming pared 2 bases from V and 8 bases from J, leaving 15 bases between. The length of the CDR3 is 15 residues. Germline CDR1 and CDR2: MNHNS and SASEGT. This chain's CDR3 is CASSENKRGKEKLFF. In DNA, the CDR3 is TGTGCCAGCAGTGAAAATAAACGAGGAAAGGAAAAACTGTTTTTT.

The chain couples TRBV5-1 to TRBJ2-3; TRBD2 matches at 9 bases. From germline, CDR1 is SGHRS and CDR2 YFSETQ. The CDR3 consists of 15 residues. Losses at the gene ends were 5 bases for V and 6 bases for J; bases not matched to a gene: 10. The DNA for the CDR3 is TGCGCCAGCAGTTCCTCTAGCGGGATTTCTGATACGCAGTATTTT. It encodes CASSSSSGISDTQYF. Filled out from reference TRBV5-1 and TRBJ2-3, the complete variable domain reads KAGVTQTPRYLIKTRGQQVTLSCSPISGHRSVSWYQQTPGQGLQFLFEYFSETQRNKGNFPGRFSGRQFSNSRSEMNVSTLELGDSALYLCASSSSSGISDTQYFGPGTRLTVL.

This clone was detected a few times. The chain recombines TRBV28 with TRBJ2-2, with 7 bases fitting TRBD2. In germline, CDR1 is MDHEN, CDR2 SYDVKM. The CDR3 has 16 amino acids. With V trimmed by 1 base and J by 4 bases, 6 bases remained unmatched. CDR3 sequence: CASSLLPRGGTGELFF. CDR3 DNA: TGTGCCAGCAGTTTATTACCCCGCGGGGGCACCGGGGAGCTGTTTTTT. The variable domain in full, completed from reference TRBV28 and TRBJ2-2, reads DVKVTQSSRYLVKRTGEKVFLECVQDMDHENMFWYRQDPGLGLRLIYFSYDVKMKEKGDIPEGYSVSREKKERFSLILESASTNQTSMYLCASSLLPRGGTGELFFGEGSRLTVL.

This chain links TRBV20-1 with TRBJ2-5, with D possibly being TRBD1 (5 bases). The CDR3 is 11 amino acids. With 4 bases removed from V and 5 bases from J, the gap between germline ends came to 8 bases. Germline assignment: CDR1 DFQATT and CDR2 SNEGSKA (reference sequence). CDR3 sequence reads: CSAKGVETQYF. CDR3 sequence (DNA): TGCAGTGCTAAAGGGGTGGAGACCCAGTACTTC.

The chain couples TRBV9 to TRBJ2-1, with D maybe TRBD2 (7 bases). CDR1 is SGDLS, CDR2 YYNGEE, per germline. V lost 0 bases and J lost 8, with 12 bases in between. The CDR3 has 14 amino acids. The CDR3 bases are TGTGCCAGCAGCGTAGAAGGGGGGGACGATGAGCAGTTCTTC. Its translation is CASSVEGGDDEQFF.

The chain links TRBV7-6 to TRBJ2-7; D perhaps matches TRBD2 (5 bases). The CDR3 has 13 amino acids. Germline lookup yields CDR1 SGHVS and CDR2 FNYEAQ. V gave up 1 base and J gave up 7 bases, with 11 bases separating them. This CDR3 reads CASSLGPTREQYF. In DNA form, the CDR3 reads TGTGCCAGCAGCTTAGGCCCTACTAGGGAGCAGTACTTC.

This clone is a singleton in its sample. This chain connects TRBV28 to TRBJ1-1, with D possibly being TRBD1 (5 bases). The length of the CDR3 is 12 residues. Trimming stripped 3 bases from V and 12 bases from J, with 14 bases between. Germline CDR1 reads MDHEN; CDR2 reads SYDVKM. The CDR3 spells CASSFTSRVTFF. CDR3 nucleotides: TGTGCCAGCAGTTTCACTAGCAGGGTAACTTTCTTT.

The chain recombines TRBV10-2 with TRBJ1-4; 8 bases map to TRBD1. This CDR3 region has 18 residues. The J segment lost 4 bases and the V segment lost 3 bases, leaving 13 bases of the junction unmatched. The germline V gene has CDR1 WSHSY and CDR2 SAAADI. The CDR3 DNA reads TGCGCCAGCAGTGACCTATTTACATGGGACAGGAATAATGAAAAACTGTTTTTT. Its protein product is CASSDLFTWDRNNEKLFF.

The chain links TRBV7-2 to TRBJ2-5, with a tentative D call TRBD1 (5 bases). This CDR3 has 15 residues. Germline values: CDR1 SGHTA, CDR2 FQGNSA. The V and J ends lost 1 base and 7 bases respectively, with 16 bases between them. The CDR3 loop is CASSLGSTHQGTQYF. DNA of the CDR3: TGTGCCAGCAGCTTAGGCTCGACTCACCAGGGGACCCAGTACTTC.

The CDR3 loop reads CASSLGVRGASPTEAFF. CDR3 nucleotide sequence: TGTGCCAGCAGTCTAGGGGTTCGGGGGGCGAGTCCCACTGAAGCTTTCTTT. The chain couples TRBV7-9 to TRBJ1-1; TRBD1 might be the D (6 bases). From germline, CDR1 is SEHNR and CDR2 FQNEAQ (reference sequence). V was cut by 6 bases and J by 4 bases, with 24 bases left in between. CDR3 size: 17 residues.

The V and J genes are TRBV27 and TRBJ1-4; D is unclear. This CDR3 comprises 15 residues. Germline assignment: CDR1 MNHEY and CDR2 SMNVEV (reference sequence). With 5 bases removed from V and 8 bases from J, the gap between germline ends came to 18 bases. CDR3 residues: CASSLSRAFGEKLFF. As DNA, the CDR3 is TGTGCCAGCAGTCTCTCTAGAGCTTTTGGGGAAAAACTGTTTTTT. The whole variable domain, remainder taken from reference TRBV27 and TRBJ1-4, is EAQVTQNPRYLITVTGKKLTVTCSQNMNHEYMSWYRQDPGLGLRQIYYSMNVEVTDKGDVPEGYKVSRKEKRNFPLILESPSPNQTSLYFCASSLSRAFGEKLFFGSGTQLSVL.

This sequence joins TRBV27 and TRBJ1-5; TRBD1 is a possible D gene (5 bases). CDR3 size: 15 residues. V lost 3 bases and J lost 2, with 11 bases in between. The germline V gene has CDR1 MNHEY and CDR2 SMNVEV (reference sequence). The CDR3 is CASSLAGMRNQPQHF. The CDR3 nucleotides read TGTGCCAGCAGTTTGGCAGGGATGCGCAATCAGCCCCAGCATTTT.

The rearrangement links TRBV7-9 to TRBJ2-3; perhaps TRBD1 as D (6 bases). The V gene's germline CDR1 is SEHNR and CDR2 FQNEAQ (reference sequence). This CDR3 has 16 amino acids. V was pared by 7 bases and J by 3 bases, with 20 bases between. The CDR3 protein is CASKQNRVRETDTQYF. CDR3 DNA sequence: TGTGCCAGCAAGCAGAACAGGGTCAGGGAGACAGATACGCAGTATTTT.

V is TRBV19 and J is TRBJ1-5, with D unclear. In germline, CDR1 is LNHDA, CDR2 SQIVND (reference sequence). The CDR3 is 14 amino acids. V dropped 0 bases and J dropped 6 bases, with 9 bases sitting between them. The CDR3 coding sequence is TGTGCCAGTAGTATAGATCGTGGGAGTCAGCCCCAGCATTTT. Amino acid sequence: CASSIDRGSQPQHF.

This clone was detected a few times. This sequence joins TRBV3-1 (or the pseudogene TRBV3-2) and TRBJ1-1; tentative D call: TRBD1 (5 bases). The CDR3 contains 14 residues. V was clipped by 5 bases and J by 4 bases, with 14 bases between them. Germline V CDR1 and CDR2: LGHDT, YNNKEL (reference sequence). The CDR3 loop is CASSSLRAGTEAFF. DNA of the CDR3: TGTGCCAGCAGCTCGCTCAGGGCAGGCACTGAAGCTTTCTTT.

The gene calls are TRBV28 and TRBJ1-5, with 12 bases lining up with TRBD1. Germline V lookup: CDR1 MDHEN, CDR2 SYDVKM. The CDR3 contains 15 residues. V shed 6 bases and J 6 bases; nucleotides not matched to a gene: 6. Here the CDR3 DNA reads TGTGCCAGCAGCCCCGGGACAGGGGGCAGTCAGCCCCAGCATTTT. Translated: CASSPGTGGSQPQHF.